Listed below are T cell receptor beta chains from one sample, sequenced in a study of T cells of healthy individuals. TCRdb re-called the 5' RACE reads with MiXCR, one entry per CDR3 protein. The table includes around 53,000 distinct CDR3 sequences, approximately 15% detected once. The receptors shown here come from a human donor in good health. The CDR3 runs from the conserved cysteine through the conserved F or W. D genes are given only for firm matches. Some rows have no size entry. The others give once, few or many, or a class for an expanded clone.

>TRBJ2-5|TRBV18|-|-
TGTGCCAGCTCACCAATTCACCAAGAGACCCAGTACTTC
CASSPIHQETQYF
>TRBJ2-7|TRBV7-2|TRBD1|-
TGTGCCAGCAGCTCCTGGGACAGGGGACTTTACGAGCAGTACTTC
CASSSWDRGLYEQYF
>TRBJ1-1|TRBV20-1|TRBD1|many
TGCAGTGCTAGAGTATCAGGGGGCCACCCCCCGGATTTCTTT
CSARVSGGHPPDFF
>TRBJ2-3|TRBV7-6|-|many
TGTGCCAGCAGCCACGGACGGGATGGAAGCACAGATACGCAGTATTTT
CASSHGRDGSTDTQYF
>TRBJ2-5|TRBV4-3|-|few
TGCGCCAGCAGCCAAGATCGGACGGGTCGAGGAGAGACCCAGTACTTC
CASSQDRTGRGETQYF
>TRBJ2-3|TRBV14|TRBD2|few
TGTGCCAGCAGCCAACGACTAGCGGGGGGCACAGATACGCAGTATTTT
CASSQRLAGGTDTQYF
>TRBJ1-2|TRBV21-1|-|many
TGTGCCAGCAGCAAATTAGGGGACAGGAACTATGGCTACACCTTC
CASSKLGDRNYGYTF
>TRBJ2-3|TRBV20-1|-|-
TGCAGTGCTAGCCGTGCGGAGGGCACAGATACGCAGTATTTT
CSASRAEGTDTQYF
>TRBJ2-3|TRBV20-1|-|few
TGCAGTGCTAGAGGAAGCCTCCCCGGTCGAGATACGCAGTATTTT
CSARGSLPGRDTQYF
>TRBJ2-3|TRBV5-1|-|few
TGCGCCAGCAGAGAACAGGGTCCCCCCACAGATACGCAGTATTTT
CASREQGPPTDTQYF
>TRBJ2-1|TRBV5-4|TRBD2|many
TGTGCCAGCAGCTTTCGGCGACTAGCGCCATCCTACAATGAGCAGTTCTTC
CASSFRRLAPSYNEQFF
>TRBJ2-3|TRBV7-9|-|many
TGTGCCAGCAGCTCCACAGGGAAAAGCACAGATACGCAGTATTTT
CASSSTGKSTDTQYF
>TRBJ2-2|TRBV7-2|-|many
TGTGCCAGCAGCTTACGGGTTTCGGTGACCGGGGAGCTGTTTTTT
CASSLRVSVTGELFF
>TRBJ1-1|TRBV7-2|-|many
TGTGCCAGCAGCTTAGGGGGGTCCGCTGAAGCTTTCTTT
CASSLGGSAEAFF
>TRBJ1-1|TRBV2|-|-
TGTGCCAGCCGACGGGTGAACACTGAAGCTTTCTTT
CASRRVNTEAFF
>TRBJ2-7|TRBV7-8|-|many
TGTGCCAGCAGCTTAGCCCGTGCCTACGAGCAGTACTTC
CASSLARAYEQYF
>TRBJ1-3|TRBV4-1|-|many
TGCGCCAGCAGTCCAAGCAGCAGGGCCTCTGGAAACACCATATATTTT
CASSPSSRASGNTIYF
>TRBJ2-7|TRBV6-2/TRBV6-3|TRBD2|few
TGTGCCAGCTTTTCGGGACTAGCGACAACCTACGAGCAGTACTTC
CASFSGLATTYEQYF
>TRBJ2-7|TRBV5-1|-|many
TGCGCCAGCAGCTGGACCGGGACCTGGAAGTACTTC
CASSWTGTWKYF
>TRBJ1-1|TRBV30|-|few
TGTGCCTGGACCCAGGGGAGGACTGAAGCTTTCTTT
CAWTQGRTEAFF
>TRBJ2-1|TRBV7-2|TRBD2|few
TGTGCCAGCAGCTTAGGTGCGGGAGAATACAATGAGCAGTTCTTC
CASSLGAGEYNEQFF
>TRBJ2-2|TRBV10-1|TRBD2|many
TGCGCCAGCAGTGATCCAGCTAGCGGGAGAGGTACCGGGGAGCTGTTTTTT
CASSDPASGRGTGELFF
>TRBJ2-5|TRBV6-6|TRBD2|-
TGTGCCAGCAGACGGACTAGCGGGGTACCTTCGGTTCAAGAGACCCAGTACTTC
CASRRTSGVPSVQETQYF
>TRBJ1-2|TRBV12-3/TRBV12-4|-|many
TGTGCCAGCAGTTTAAATAACTATGGCTACACCTTC
CASSLNNYGYTF
>TRBJ2-1|TRBV2|-|few
TGTGCCAGCAGTGAACGTCAGGCCGCCAATGAGCAGTTCTTC
CASSERQAANEQFF
>TRBJ2-3|TRBV27|TRBD2|-
TGTGCCAGCAGTACTAGCGGGGGGGCTTTGGATACGCAGTATTTT
CASSTSGGALDTQYF
>TRBJ2-7|TRBV12-3/TRBV12-4|TRBD2|medium-sized
TGTGCCAGCAGTTTAGGGCTAGCGGGAGGGGTCTACGAGCAGTACTTC
CASSLGLAGGVYEQYF
>TRBJ2-7|TRBV9|TRBD2|few
TGTGCCAGCAGCGTTACTAGCGGGGGTTTTCAAGAGCAGTACTTC
CASSVTSGGFQEQYF
>TRBJ2-2|TRBV5-4|-|few
TGTGCCAGCAGCTTGGAGACGGTAACGACCGGGGAGCTGTTTTTT
CASSLETVTTGELFF
>TRBJ1-5|TRBV12-3/TRBV12-4|TRBD1|many
TGTGCCAGCAGTAATTCATGGGACAGGGGGCACCAGCCCCAGCATTTT
CASSNSWDRGHQPQHF
>TRBJ1-1|TRBV5-1|TRBD1|-
TGCGCCAGCAGCCCCCGACAGGGGTGGAACGGCGGAGCTTTCTTT
CASSPRQGWNGGAFF
>TRBJ1-6|TRBV5-4|-|many
TGTGCCAGCAGCTTGAAGACGGCCCCCCTGGGTTCACCCCTCCACTTT
CASSLKTAPLGSPLHF